The 20 T cell receptor beta chains below come from one sample, sequenced in a study of technical replicates of blood from a handful of donors. This table comes from immunoSEQ multiplex PCR, and its TCRdb copy is limited to in-frame clones, with some not included. The sample holds around 92,000 clones; 95% are singletons and the top ten take 0.2% to 0.25%. The sample was T cells isolated from PBMCs. The origin of the receptors is a human donor in good health.

The V call is TRBV28, the J call TRBJ2-7, with D possibly being TRBD1 (5 bases). The V gene's germline CDR1 is MDHEN and CDR2 SYDVKM. The CDR3 has 12 residues. The V end lost 8 bases, the J end lost 2 bases, and 10 bases lay between the germline ends. CDR3 amino acids: CASLDSTYEQYF. CDR3 sequence (DNA): TGTGCCAGCCTTGACAGCACCTACGAGCAGTACTTC.

The chain employs TRBV11-3 and TRBJ2-7, with 9 positions matching TRBD1. The germline gives CDR1 SGHNT, CDR2 YENEEA. J was trimmed by 4 bases and V by 3 bases; bases with no gene match: 7. The CDR3 spans 15 residues. The CDR3, as DNA: TGTGCCAGCAGCTTTGGGGGACAGGGAACGTACGAGCAGTACTTC. Translation: CASSFGGQGTYEQYF.

The chain uses TRBV6-5 and TRBJ2-7; 8 bases match TRBD1. The V gene end was trimmed by 6 bases and the J gene end by 3 bases; junction bases not matched to a gene: 10. The CDR3 contains 15 residues. CDR1 is MNHEY and CDR2 is SVGAGI in the germline V gene. The CDR3 loop is CASRDQRQGYYEQYF. The CDR3 nucleotides are TGTGCCAGCAGAGACCAGAGACAGGGGTACTACGAGCAGTACTTC.

The rearrangement uses TRBV7-2 and TRBJ2-7; D is uncertain. Germline V gene data show CDR1 as SGHTA and CDR2 as FQGNSA. This CDR3 contains 15 residues. Trimming removed 5 bases from V and 7 bases from J, with 21 bases in between. This CDR3 reads CASSVAHSRVWEQYF. The CDR3 DNA is TGTGCCAGCAGCGTTGCCCACTCACGGGTGTGGGAGCAGTACTTC. The full variable domain, completed using reference TRBV7-2 and TRBJ2-7, is GAGVSQSPSNKVTEKGKDVELRCDPISGHTALYWYRQSLGQGLEFLIYFQGNSAPDKSGLPSDRFSAERTGGSVSTLTIQRTQQEDSAVYLCASSVAHSRVWEQYFGPGTRLTVT.

The chain uses TRBV2 and TRBJ2-2; 7 bases agree with TRBD2. The CDR3 sequence is 15 residues long. Germline trimming cut 4 bases from V and 4 bases from J; bases unmatched to any gene: 6. CDR1 SNHLY and CDR2 FYNNEI come from the germline V gene. This chain's CDR3 is CASSVGGRGTGELFF. CDR3 bases: TGTGCCAGCAGTGTGGGCGGGAGAGGCACCGGGGAGCTGTTTTTT. Full variable domain (rest looked up from reference TRBV2 and TRBJ2-2): EPEVTQTPSHQVTQMGQEVILRCVPISNHLYFYWYRQILGQKVEFLVSFYNNEISEKSEIFDDQFSVERPDGSNFTLKIRSTKLEDSAMYFCASSVGGRGTGELFFGEGSRLTVL.

The chain carries TRBV10-1 and TRBJ1-2; no clear D gene. The V end was cut by 0 bases, the J end by 4 bases, with 12 bases between. Per germline, CDR1 WNHNN and CDR2 SYGVQD (reference sequence). This CDR3 has 15 amino acids. The CDR3 bases are TGCGCCAGCAGTGAGTCGCAGTTACCTCCCTATGGCTACACCTTC. It translates to CASSESQLPPYGYTF.

The J gene is TRBJ2-3, the V gene TRBV7-9; D perhaps matches TRBD2 (6 bases). CDR3 size: 16 residues. Trimming took 5 bases from V and 2 from J, leaving 17 bases between them. The V gene's germline CDR1 is SEHNR and CDR2 FQNEAQ (reference sequence). In nucleotides, the CDR3 is TGTGCCAGCAGCCCTCAACGACTAGGAACCACAGATACGCAGTATTTT. Its protein product is CASSPQRLGTTDTQYF.

The chain is built from TRBV5-1 and TRBJ2-1, with TRBD1 matching 7 bases. Germline CDR1 reads SGHRS; CDR2 reads YFSETQ. The CDR3 loop spans 13 amino acids. After removal of 3 bases from V and 5 bases from J, the junction contained 2 bases not matched to a gene. The CDR3 is CASSWTGHNEQFF. DNA for the CDR3: TGCGCCAGCAGCTGGACAGGTCACAATGAGCAGTTCTTC.

The chain links TRBV5-6 to TRBJ1-4; D not certain. This CDR3 is 12 amino acids long. In germline, CDR1 is SGHDT, CDR2 YYEEEE. The V gene lost 2 bases and the J gene lost 8 bases, with 7 bases spanning the gap. CDR3 protein: CASSLDKEKLFF. CDR3 DNA sequence: TGTGCCAGCAGCTTAGACAAAGAAAAACTGTTTTTT.

The gene calls are TRBV5-1 and TRBJ1-1; 7 bases line up with TRBD1. The CDR3 spans 14 residues. V lost 5 bases to trimming and J lost 0 bases; unmatched junction nucleotides: 4. Germline V lookup: CDR1 SGHRS, CDR2 YFSETQ. The DNA of the CDR3 is TGCGCCAGCAGAACGGGACAGTTGAACACTGAAGCTTTCTTT. As protein: CASRTGQLNTEAFF.

The J gene is TRBJ2-5, the V gene TRBV10-2; TRBD2 matches 13 bases. The CDR3 covers 16 residues. V lost 4 bases to trimming and J lost 2 bases; unmatched junction nucleotides: 4. CDR1 and CDR2 from the germline V gene are WSHSY and SAAADI. CDR3 amino acids: CASSGLAGGGQETQYF. The CDR3, as DNA: TGCGCCAGCAGTGGACTAGCGGGAGGAGGGCAAGAGACCCAGTACTTC.

This clone has a single count. This chain connects TRBV5-3 to TRBJ2-7, with D possibly being TRBD2 (6 bases). TRBV5-3 is an ORF, and what it does is uncertain. The CDR3 has 12 amino acids. Between the trimmed V and J ends, which lost 5 bases and 5 bases, there was a span of 11 bases. The CDR3 sequence: CARSLEGHEQYF. Written as DNA, the CDR3 is TGTGCCAGAAGTCTGGAGGGGCACGAGCAGTACTTC.

The rearrangement links TRBV11-2 to TRBJ1-6; 7 bases match TRBD1. Germline trimming cut 5 bases from V and 10 bases from J; bases unmatched to any gene: 5. Germline V gene data show CDR1 as SGHAT and CDR2 as FQNNGV. The CDR3 covers 13 residues. CDR3 loop: CASSTTGASPLHF. The CDR3 DNA follows: TGTGCCAGCAGCACCACAGGGGCATCACCCCTCCACTTT.

This CDR3 is CASKGGQGNTDTQYF. CDR3 DNA: TGTGCCAGCAAGGGAGGACAGGGGAACACGGATACGCAGTATTTT. The chain couples TRBV25-1 to TRBJ2-3; 9 bases are shared with TRBD1. The CDR3 has 15 residues. V lost 7 bases to trimming and J lost 6 bases; unmatched junction nucleotides: 11. CDR1 MGHDK and CDR2 SYGVNS come from the germline V gene. Variable domain in full (rest from reference TRBV25-1 and TRBJ2-3): EADIYQTPRYLVIGTGKKITLECSQTMGHDKMYWYQQDPGMELHLIHYSYGVNSTEKGDLSSESTVSRIRTEHFPLTLESARPSHTSQYLCASKGGQGNTDTQYFGPGTRLTVL.

V and J are TRBV6-4 and TRBJ2-3; tentative D call: TRBD2 (5 bases). CDR3 length: 14 amino acids. Trimming left V 4 bases short and J 0 bases short, with 8 bases between. Looked up from germline, CDR1 is MRHNA and CDR2 is SNTAGT. CDR3 nucleotides: TGTGCCAGCAGTGTCACGGGGAGCACAGATACGCAGTATTTT. Translated, it gives CASSVTGSTDTQYF.

The V call is TRBV11-2, the J call TRBJ1-1; a possible D gene is TRBD1 (6 bases). The germline V gene encodes CDR1 SGHAT and CDR2 FQNNGV. V was clipped by 8 bases and J by 4 bases, with 11 bases between them. The CDR3 has 12 residues. In nucleotides, the CDR3 is TGTGCCAGCGGAAGGGGGTTCACTGAAGCTTTCTTT. Amino acid sequence: CASGRGFTEAFF.

This rearrangement joins TRBV7-9 to TRBJ1-6, with unresolved D. The germline V and J ends were trimmed by 1 base and 0 bases, with 7 bases remaining between them. Germline-derived CDR1 and CDR2 are SEHNR and FQNEAQ (reference sequence). The CDR3 length is 16 residues. CDR3 amino acids: CASSLDGSSYNSPLHF. The CDR3 DNA reads as TGTGCCAGCAGCTTAGATGGGAGCTCCTATAATTCACCCCTCCACTTT.

This clone was recorded once. The CDR3 coding sequence is TGTGCCAGCAGCTTGGGACCCCTAGCGGGAGACGGCACAGATACGCAGTATTTT. Amino acids: CASSLGPLAGDGTDTQYF. V is TRBV5-4 and J is TRBJ2-3, with 10 nucleotides matching TRBD2. Germline lookup yields CDR1 SGHNT and CDR2 YYREEE (reference sequence). With 0 bases clipped from V and 1 base from J, the junction kept 8 bases outside the gene matches. The CDR3 has 18 amino acids.

This chain links TRBV19 with TRBJ2-3, with D hard to call. With 3 bases removed from V and 6 bases from J, the gap between germline ends came to 10 bases. Germline CDR1 LNHDA, CDR2 SQIVND (reference sequence). This CDR3 has 13 residues. DNA of the CDR3: TGTGCCAGTAGTATGGTCCAGGTGGATACGCAGTATTTT. It specifies CASSMVQVDTQYF.

The chain employs TRBV27 and TRBJ2-1; 10 bases line up with TRBD2. The junction had 5 bases not matched to a gene; V was cut back by 5 bases and J by 7 bases. Germline values: CDR1 MNHEY, CDR2 SMNVEV (reference sequence). This CDR3 has 14 residues. CDR3 in DNA: TGTGCCAGCAGTCTAGCGGGAGTCGTTAATGAGCAGTTCTTC. It is translated as CASSLAGVVNEQFF.